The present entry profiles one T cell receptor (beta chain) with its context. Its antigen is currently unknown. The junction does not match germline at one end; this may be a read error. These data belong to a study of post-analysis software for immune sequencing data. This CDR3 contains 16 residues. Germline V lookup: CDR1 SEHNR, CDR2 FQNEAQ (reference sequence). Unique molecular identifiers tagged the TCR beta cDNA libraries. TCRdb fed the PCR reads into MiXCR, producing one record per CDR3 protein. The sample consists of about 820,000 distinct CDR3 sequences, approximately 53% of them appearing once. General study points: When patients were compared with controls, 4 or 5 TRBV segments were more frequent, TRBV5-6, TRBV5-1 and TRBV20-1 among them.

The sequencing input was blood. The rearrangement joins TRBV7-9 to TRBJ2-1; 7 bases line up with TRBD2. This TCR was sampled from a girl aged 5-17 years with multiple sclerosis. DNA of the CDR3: TGCGCCAGCAGCCCTTTGCGGGAGACATCCTACAATGAGCAGTTCTTC. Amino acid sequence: CASSPLRETSYNEQFF.